This T cell receptor (beta chain) was sequenced in a study of blood T cell repertoires in COVID-19. The overall study: PBMCs, B-cell-depleted T cells, or T cells provided the cDNA or gDNA that made up the material.

The length of the CDR3 is 14 residues. V shed 6 bases and J shed 4 bases, with 12 bases lying between them. Germline lookup yields CDR1 WNHNN and CDR2 SYGVQD (reference sequence). As originally analysed: Amplification of reference gene primers was used by the study to estimate nucleated cell counts. The assay was immunoSEQ multiplex PCR, and TCRdb's table has in-frame clones only and misses some. That table gives V, J and clone size, and the DNA gave D and trimming. This table holds about 110,000 clones, about nine tenths found once. This clone was counted a single time. The chain combines TRBV10-1 with TRBJ2-2, with D tentatively TRBD1 (6 bases). The sample taken for sequencing was peripheral blood. This TCR came from a man aged 45 to 65 with active or convalescent COVID-19. The CDR3 protein is CASRQGVSTGELFF. The CDR3 DNA follows: TGCGCCAGCAGACAGGGAGTCAGCACCGGGGAGCTGTTTTTT.